This TCR beta chain originates from a study of blood T cell repertoires in COVID-19. Study in general: The study drew acute and convalescent COVID-19 samples from the United States, Italy and Spain. T cells, B-cell-depleted T cells, or PBMCs provided the cDNA or gDNA that served as material.

TCRdb's copy holds only in-frame clones and misses some; the assay was immunoSEQ multiplex PCR. Here the sample spans some 260,000 clones, roughly 90% being singletons. The CDR3 totals 16 residues. CDR1 MNHEY and CDR2 SVGAGI come from the germline V gene. Trimming left V 0 bases short and J 0 bases short, with 6 bases between. V usage is TRBV6-5 and J usage is TRBJ2-6; the D is unclear. The TCR originated in a human donor in a cohort sampled during active COVID-19. The sequenced material came from peripheral blood. For the CDR3, the DNA is TGTGCCAGCAGTTACTCAGGCGGCTCTGGGGCCAACGTCCTGACTTTC. Protein sequence: CASSYSGGSGANVLTF.